The 28 T cell receptor beta chains reported below all come from one sample, sequenced in a study of T cells expressing NK-cell markers. TCRdb re-called the 5' RACE reads and shows each CDR3 protein once, DNA omitted. Its table records 250,000 to 300,000 distinct CDR3 sequences. The specimen sequenced was blood T cells: a sorted CD56 or NKG2C T cell subset, CD4+ or CD8+ T cells, or bulk PBMC T cells (not recorded which). Receptor source: a woman between 18 and 70 years old in good health.

The rearrangement joins TRBV19 to TRBJ2-1; without DNA, the TCRdb call of TRBD1 cannot be checked. The germline CDR1 and CDR2 sequences are LNHDA and SQIVND (reference sequence). CDR3 size: 15 residues. The CDR3 sequence is CASSINRVRSNEQFF.

The chain uses TRBV20-1 and TRBJ2-1; TCRdb calls TRBD1, which cannot be checked without DNA. Germline CDR1 reads DFQATT; CDR2 reads SNEGSKA (reference sequence). This CDR3 spans 17 amino acids. CDR3 residues: CSARGGAPGKVYNEQFF.

V is TRBV29-1 and J is TRBJ1-2. The CDR3 runs to 12 residues. In germline, CDR1 is SQVTM, CDR2 ANQGSEA. The chain's CDR3 is CSVGASNYGYTF.

This rearrangement joins TRBV6-1 to TRBJ1-5. Germline V lookup: CDR1 MNHNS, CDR2 SASEGT. This CDR3 has 11 residues. CDR3 loop: CASSQDQPQHF.

The chain joins TRBV6-1 to TRBJ1-1. CDR3 size: 13 residues. Germline V CDR1 and CDR2: MNHNS, SASEGT. CDR3 residues: CASSLVENTEAFF.

V and J are TRBV28 and TRBJ2-7. Germline assignment: CDR1 MDHEN and CDR2 SYDVKM. The CDR3 totals 14 residues. The CDR3 sequence: CASSLFSGSYEQYF.

The V and J genes are TRBV18 and TRBJ1-4; the D call of TRBD1 rests on TCRdb alone, since no DNA is present to check it. The CDR3 covers 14 residues. The V gene's germline CDR1 is KGHSH and CDR2 LQKENI. Here the CDR3 reads CASSLGPGSEKLFF.

The CDR3 loop reads CASSLGAGTSTDTQYF. The chain uses TRBV7-2 and TRBJ2-3; TCRdb gives TRBD1 as the D gene, but with no DNA this cannot be confirmed. Germline CDR1 SGHTA, CDR2 FQGNSA. The CDR3 sequence is 16 residues long.

V gene TRBV28 combines with J gene TRBJ1-2. This CDR3 has 15 residues. Germline lookup yields CDR1 MDHEN and CDR2 SYDVKM. The CDR3 is CASSSIGGAYYGYTF.

The rearrangement uses TRBV20-1 and TRBJ2-2; the D call of TRBD1 rests on TCRdb alone, since no DNA is present to check it. CDR1 and CDR2 from the germline V gene are DFQATT and SNEGSKA (reference sequence). This CDR3 is 15 amino acids long. The CDR3 is CSASPGQANTGELFF.

The J gene is TRBJ1-1, the V gene TRBV7-2. Germline-derived CDR1 and CDR2 are SGHTA and FQGNSA. The CDR3 sequence is 14 residues long. This chain's CDR3 is CASSTREGGTEAFF.

The chain links TRBV19 to TRBJ1-5; the TCRdb D gene call, TRBD1, has no DNA to confirm it. CDR3 length: 15 amino acids. Germline assignment: CDR1 LNHDA and CDR2 SQIVND (reference sequence). The CDR3 is CASSIDGTGDQPQHF.

CDR3 loop: CASSLSVLEVTGELFF. The chain joins TRBV7-2 to TRBJ2-2; the D gene TCRdb calls, TRBD2, cannot be checked with no DNA. The CDR3 runs 16 residues. CDR1 and CDR2 (germline): SGHTA, FQGNSA.

The V gene is TRBV5-1, the J gene TRBJ1-2. This CDR3 has 16 residues. Germline V CDR1 and CDR2: SGHRS, YFSETQ. The CDR3 spells CASSLDGAGPGYGYTF.

V usage is TRBV24-1 and J usage is TRBJ2-3. This CDR3 is 13 amino acids long. Germline V gives CDR1 KGHDR, CDR2 SFDVKD. The CDR3: CATSQDALHTQYF.

This chain connects TRBV24-1 to TRBJ2-1; TCRdb calls TRBD1, which cannot be checked without DNA. The length of the CDR3 is 15 residues. Germline assignment: CDR1 KGHDR and CDR2 SFDVKD. CDR3 amino acids: CATSVGGTGRDEQFF.

The chain recombines TRBV29-1 with TRBJ2-1. Germline assignment: CDR1 SQVTM and CDR2 ANQGSEA. The CDR3 is made up of 11 amino acids. The CDR3 is CSVDKVNEQFF.

CDR3 residues: CASSLTSGHLYEQYF. This chain uses TRBV28 with TRBJ2-7; TCRdb names TRBD2, which stays unverified in the absence of DNA. The CDR3 spans 15 residues. Per germline, CDR1 MDHEN and CDR2 SYDVKM.

The chain uses TRBV20-1 and TRBJ1-1. Germline CDR1 reads DFQATT; CDR2 reads SNEGSKA (reference sequence). This CDR3 comprises 14 residues. This CDR3 is CSARLEGIFAEAFF.

The gene calls are TRBV20-1 and TRBJ1-6. Germline V gene lookup returns CDR1 DFQATT and CDR2 SNEGSKA (reference sequence). The CDR3 is made up of 14 amino acids. The CDR3 reads CSAFSGVLNSPLHF.

V gene TRBV4-2 combines with J gene TRBJ1-5. The CDR3 consists of 15 residues. In germline, CDR1 is LGHNA, CDR2 YNFKEQ. The CDR3 sequence is CASSNPRVSNQPQHF.

The chain joins TRBV7-6 to TRBJ1-1; absent DNA, TCRdb's TRBD1 call cannot be checked. The CDR3 extends over 14 amino acids. CDR1 SGHVS and CDR2 FNYEAQ come from the germline V gene. CDR3 sequence: CASSLGGPNTEAFF.

The chain uses TRBV20-1 and TRBJ2-3; TCRdb proposes TRBD2, but this gene call is untestable without DNA. This CDR3 has 16 amino acids. The germline gives CDR1 DFQATT, CDR2 SNEGSKA (reference sequence). The CDR3: CSAQDMGTRGTDTQYF.

V is TRBV28 and J is TRBJ2-1; with no DNA, the TCRdb D assignment of TRBD2 cannot be verified. In germline, CDR1 is MDHEN, CDR2 SYDVKM. There are 15 residues in the CDR3. This CDR3 is CASSLLRDFKNEQFF.

V is TRBV10-3 and J is TRBJ2-5; TCRdb picks TRBD1, but there is no DNA to check that call. The CDR3 is made up of 15 amino acids. Per the germline V gene, CDR1 is ENHRY and CDR2 is SYGVKD. CDR3: CAIRPGQGYQETQYF.

The chain carries TRBV6-5 and TRBJ2-1; there is no DNA to check the TCRdb D call of TRBD1. CDR1 and CDR2 (germline): MNHEY, SVGAGI. This CDR3 contains 12 residues. CDR3: CASSSTGTSEFF.

The chain has TRBV20-1 and TRBJ2-3; the TCRdb D gene call, TRBD2, has no DNA to confirm it. The CDR3 contains 16 residues. From germline, CDR1 is DFQATT and CDR2 SNEGSKA (reference sequence). The CDR3 protein is CSARDGIAGWADTQYF.

This chain uses TRBV7-2 with TRBJ1-6; TCRdb designates TRBD1, a call that cannot be tested without DNA. Germline CDR1 reads SGHTA; CDR2 reads FQGNSA. The CDR3 spans 16 residues. The chain's CDR3 is CASSSNSGQGTSPLHF.